This TCR beta chain was retrieved from a study of shared clonotypes between healthy human individuals. This table comes from immunoSEQ multiplex PCR, and its TCRdb copy is limited to in-frame clones, with some not included. The sample has hundreds of thousands of clones, 70% to 75% seen once. With 3 bases removed from V and 8 bases from J, the gap between germline ends came to 17 bases. This CDR3 spans 14 amino acids. The germline CDR1 and CDR2 sequences are GTSNPN and SVGIG (reference sequence). This clone occurred a few times. This sequence originates from a man in his thirties or forties in good health. The specimen was memory CD4+ T cells sorted from blood. Described subset: CD45RA-negative fraction. This rearrangement joins TRBV30 to TRBJ2-1; D is undetermined. This CDR3 is CAWSSLVGLDEQFF. CDR3 sequence (DNA): TGTGCCTGGAGCTCGCTAGTAGGGCTGGATGAGCAGTTCTTC.